This TCR beta chain was documented in a study of vaccination and CD4 T cells after COVID-19. Sequencing of the DNA from cultured CD4+ T cells was carried out with the Oncomine TCR Beta short-read assay. Extraction of genomic DNA was performed on cultured CD4+ T cells. Via MiXCR, TCRdb re-called the PCR reads, giving one row per CDR3 protein. Among 7,500 to 9,500 distinct CDR3 sequences listed, less than 35% were seen once. The treatment was: roughly ten-day PBMC culture with coronavirus spike peptide pools or control peptides (ViraFEST assay). CD4+ T-cell collection from the unexposed donor predated the COVID-19 pandemic (2011-2018). Upon completion of 10 days of culture, CD4+ T cells were isolated via negative selection. When enough cells were available, unexposed-donor CD4+ T cells were probed with SARS-CoV-2 S/N and four cold-coronavirus spikes. By share, this clonotype ranks as medium-sized. Its antigen is unknown.

Sequencing was done on a sample of CD4+ T cells from blood, cultured in vitro. The receptor comes from a human donor in good health.

CDR3 DNA sequence: TGTGCCAGCAGTCAAGCGCCGACAGGGAATTCACCCCTCCACTTT. This codes for CASSQAPTGNSPLHF. This rearrangement joins TRBV27 to TRBJ1-6; 7 bases line up with TRBD1. Germline-derived CDR1 and CDR2 are MNHEY and SMNVEV (reference sequence). This CDR3 region has 15 residues. V was clipped by 5 bases and J by 7 bases; unmatched bases: 8.